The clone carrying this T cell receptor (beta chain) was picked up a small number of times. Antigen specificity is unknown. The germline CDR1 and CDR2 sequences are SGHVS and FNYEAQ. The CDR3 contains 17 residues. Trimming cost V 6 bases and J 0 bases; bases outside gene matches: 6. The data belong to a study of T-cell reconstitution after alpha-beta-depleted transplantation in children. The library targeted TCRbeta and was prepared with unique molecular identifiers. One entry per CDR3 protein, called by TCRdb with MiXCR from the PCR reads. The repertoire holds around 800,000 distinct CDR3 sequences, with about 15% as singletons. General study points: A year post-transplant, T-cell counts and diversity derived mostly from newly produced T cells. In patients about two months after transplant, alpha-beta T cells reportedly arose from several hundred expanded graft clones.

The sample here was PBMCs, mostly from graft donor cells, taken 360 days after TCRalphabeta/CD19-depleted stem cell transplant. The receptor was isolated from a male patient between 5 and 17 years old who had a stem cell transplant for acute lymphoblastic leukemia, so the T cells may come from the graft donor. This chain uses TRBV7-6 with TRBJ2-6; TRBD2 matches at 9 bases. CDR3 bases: TGTGCCAGCAGTGGACTAGCGCTAAGCTCTGGGGCCAACGTCCTGACTTTC. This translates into CASSGLALSSGANVLTF.